These 25 T cell receptor beta chains were sequenced from one sample in a study of CD8 T cells in Susac syndrome. With random hexamers, reverse transcription was performed on about 0.5 to 1 ug of RNA. TCRdb re-called the immunoSEQ multiplex PCR reads with MiXCR, one entry per CDR3 protein. The repertoire holds approximately 70,000 distinct CDR3 sequences, with 96% as singletons. The sample consisted of CD4+ T cells from PBMCs. These receptors were collected from a human donor with multiple sclerosis.

The chain carries TRBV20-1 and TRBJ2-7; maybe TRBD1 (6 bases). This CDR3 contains 12 residues. CDR1 and CDR2 from the germline V gene are DFQATT and SNEGSKA (reference sequence). Trimming left V 6 bases short and J 3 bases short, with 12 bases between. CDR3 bases: TGCAGTGCACCCCGGGACAACTACGAGCAGTACTTC. Translation gives CSAPRDNYEQYF.

This chain joins TRBV3-1 and TRBJ2-7; the match to TRBD2 covers 8 bases. The CDR3 spans 15 residues. J gave up 7 bases and V 1 base, and 9 bases lay outside the gene matches. Per germline, CDR1 LGHDT and CDR2 YNNKEL (reference sequence). The CDR3 is CASSQVSRGAGEQYF. The CDR3 coding sequence is TGTGCCAGCAGCCAAGTCTCGCGGGGGGCGGGGGAGCAGTACTTC.

This clonotype came up once. The rearrangement links TRBV4-1 to TRBJ2-5, with a possible D match to TRBD2 (6 bases). The CDR3 is 14 residues long. Germline-derived CDR1 and CDR2 are MGHRA and YSYEKL. V lost 1 base and J 4 bases, leaving 10 bases between the germline ends. The CDR3 DNA sequence: TGCGCCAGCAGCCAAGGTGGGAGGCGAGAGACCCAGTACTTC. Translating it yields CASSQGGRRETQYF.

The rearrangement links TRBV29-1 to TRBJ2-5; possibly TRBD1 or TRBD2 for D (6 bases each). V lost 8 bases to trimming and J lost 5 bases, with 12 bases between them. CDR3 length: 11 residues. Germline CDR1 and CDR2: SQVTM and ANQGSEA. CDR3 DNA: TGCAGCTATGGGGGGCATGAGACCCAGTACTTC. The encoded protein is CSYGGHETQYF.

This chain connects TRBV24-1 to TRBJ2-7; no firm D call. The V gene lost 5 bases and the J gene lost 7 bases, with 8 bases spanning the gap. Germline loops: CDR1 KGHDR, CDR2 SFDVKD. This CDR3 comprises 11 residues. The CDR3 is CATSAAREQYF. For the CDR3, the DNA is TGTGCCACCAGTGCTGCACGGGAGCAGTACTTC.

The V and J genes are TRBV6-9 and TRBJ2-3; TRBD1 might be the D (6 bases). The CDR3 is 17 amino acids. Germline values: CDR1 MNHGY, CDR2 SVAAGI. Trimming pared 5 bases from V and 5 bases from J, leaving 23 bases between. The CDR3 reads CASSHLRQDIFEDTQYF. The CDR3 DNA reads as TGTGCCAGCAGTCACCTACGACAGGATATTTTTGAAGATACGCAGTATTTT.

The V and J genes are TRBV4-3 and TRBJ2-1; tentatively, D is TRBD2 (7 bases). This CDR3 spans 16 amino acids. Per germline, CDR1 LGHNA and CDR2 YSLEER. Trimming left V 4 bases short and J 10 bases short, with 23 bases between. The DNA for the CDR3 is TGCGCCAGCAGCCCCTCAGGGCGGGGGCCCCGGGGGGAGCAGTTCTTC. Residues: CASSPSGRGPRGEQFF.

V is TRBV7-9 and J is TRBJ1-1, with 7 bases matching TRBD1. V gave up 5 bases and J gave up 5 bases; unmatched junction bases: 5. Germline CDR1 SEHNR, CDR2 FQNEAQ (reference sequence). The CDR3 sequence is 13 residues long. The CDR3 loop is CASSLETGTEAFF. CDR3 in DNA: TGTGCCAGCAGCCTAGAGACAGGGACTGAAGCTTTCTTT.

The chain combines TRBV6-1 with TRBJ1-5, with TRBD1 matching over 7 bases. CDR3 size: 16 residues. CDR1 MNHNS and CDR2 SASEGT come from the germline V gene. V shed 2 bases, J shed 1 base, and the junction held 5 bases outside the gene matches. The CDR3 DNA follows: TGTGCCAGCAGTGAACCCAGGGGGGCCAGCAATCAGCCCCAGCATTTT. This sequence encodes CASSEPRGASNQPQHF.

The genes are TRBV3-1 and TRBJ1-2, with 8 bases lining up with TRBD1. This CDR3 region has 16 residues. The germline CDR1 and CDR2 sequences are LGHDT and YNNKEL (reference sequence). V dropped 2 bases and J dropped 1; count of bases not matched to a gene: 6. CDR3 residues: CASSQQGQALNYGYTF. As DNA, the CDR3 is TGTGCCAGCAGCCAACAGGGACAGGCTCTTAACTATGGCTACACCTTC.

V usage is TRBV7-9 and J usage is TRBJ2-3; 9 bases match TRBD1. The germline gives CDR1 SEHNR, CDR2 FQNEAQ (reference sequence). The CDR3 is made up of 15 amino acids. Trimming cost V 5 bases and J 3 bases; bases outside gene matches: 6. Written as DNA, the CDR3 is TGTGCCAGCAGCCAACCAGGGACAGGGACAGATACGCAGTATTTT. It specifies CASSQPGTGTDTQYF. Looking up the rest from reference TRBV7-9 and TRBJ2-3 gives the full variable domain: DTGVSQNPRHKITKRGQNVTFRCDPISEHNRLYWYRQTLGQGPEFLTYFQNEAQLEKSRLLSDRFSAERPKGSFSTLEIQRTEQGDSAMYLCASSQPGTGTDTQYFGPGTRLTVL.

This chain links TRBV28 with TRBJ2-3; TRBD1 agrees at 7 bases. The germline V gene has CDR1 MDHEN and CDR2 SYDVKM. The CDR3 has 14 amino acids. The trim removed 3 bases at V and 4 bases at J, leaving 4 bases unmatched. The CDR3 here is CASSLRQGPDTQYF. CDR3 sequence (DNA): TGTGCCAGCAGTTTGCGACAGGGCCCAGATACGCAGTATTTT.

This rearrangement joins TRBV29-1 to TRBJ1-1; D not certain. CDR1 is SQVTM, CDR2 ANQGSEA, per germline. The V end was cut by 0 bases, the J end by 0 bases, with 11 bases between. This CDR3 comprises 15 residues. The CDR3 sequence is CSVEDPYRLNTEAFF. CDR3 nucleotides: TGCAGCGTTGAAGATCCTTACAGACTGAACACTGAAGCTTTCTTT.

The chain employs TRBV19 and TRBJ2-5; the D call may be TRBD1 or TRBD2 (5 bases each). With 8 bases removed from V and 1 base from J, the gap between germline ends came to 17 bases. CDR3 size: 15 residues. Germline CDR1 reads LNHDA; CDR2 reads SQIVND (reference sequence). The CDR3 here is CASGRGKGPQETQYF. For the CDR3, the DNA is TGTGCCAGTGGCCGGGGAAAGGGGCCCCAAGAGACCCAGTACTTC. Combining the CDR3 with reference TRBV19 and TRBJ2-5 gives the whole variable domain DGGITQSPKYLFRKEGQNVTLSCEQNLNHDAMYWYRQDPGQGLRLIYYSQIVNDFQKGDIAEGYSVSREKKESFPLTVTSAQKNPTAFYLCASGRGKGPQETQYFGPGTRLLVL.

The chain joins TRBV3-1 to TRBJ1-1, with 10 bases lining up with TRBD1. CDR3 length equals 15 residues. Trimming took 4 bases from V and 6 from J; bases not matched to a gene: 8. CDR1 is LGHDT, CDR2 YNNKEL, per germline (reference sequence). The CDR3, as DNA: TGTGCCAGCAGCCCCTGGGGACAGGGGAGGTCTGAAGCTTTCTTT. It is translated as CASSPWGQGRSEAFF.

Comments on this clonotype: One junction end does not reproduce the germline sequence, and a read error may be involved. J is TRBJ2-7 and V is TRBV12-3 or TRBV12-4; D remains unclear. This CDR3 spans 13 amino acids. As DNA, the CDR3 is TGTGCCAGCAGTCCCGACGTCTCCCACGAGCAGTACTTC. Its translation is CASSPDVSHEQYF.

The chain links TRBV30 to TRBJ2-7; TRBD1 matches at 7 bases. Trimming at V came to 4 bases and at J to 3 bases, leaving 6 bases not matched to a gene. Germline V gene data show CDR1 as GTSNPN and CDR2 as SVGIG (reference sequence). CDR3 length equals 13 residues. The CDR3 DNA sequence: TGTGCCTGGATGAACAGGGGCCGCTACGAGCAGTACTTC. Residues: CAWMNRGRYEQYF.

The chain uses TRBV12-3 or TRBV12-4 and TRBJ2-7, with D perhaps TRBD1 or TRBD2 (5 bases each). This CDR3 contains 12 residues. V gave up 2 bases and J gave up 7 bases, with 9 bases separating them. The CDR3 nucleotides read TGTGCCAGCAGTTTAATGGGGGTTGAGCAGTACTTC. It is translated as CASSLMGVEQYF.

The chain employs TRBV9 and TRBJ2-3, with 13 bases aligning to TRBD2. The CDR3 spans 17 residues. Germline-derived CDR1 and CDR2 are SGDLS and YYNGEE. V was clipped by 3 bases and J by 0 bases; unmatched bases: 4. The CDR3 here is CASSALLAGGSTDTQYF. The CDR3 DNA reads as TGTGCCAGCAGCGCCTTACTAGCGGGGGGGAGCACAGATACGCAGTATTTT.

The chain recombines TRBV7-9 with TRBJ1-5; D unclear. There are 14 residues in the CDR3. Germline loops: CDR1 SEHNR, CDR2 FQNEAQ (reference sequence). Trimming removed 1 base from V and 4 bases from J, with 8 bases in between. This CDR3 is CASSLVRFNQPQHF. In DNA form, the CDR3 reads TGTGCCAGCAGCTTAGTCCGGTTTAATCAGCCCCAGCATTTT.

V gene TRBV6-6 combines with J gene TRBJ2-7; 7 nucleotides line up with TRBD1. CDR1 is MNHNY, CDR2 SVGAGI, per germline (reference sequence). V was pared by 2 bases and J by 1 base, with 2 bases of the junction left unmatched. This CDR3 is built from 14 residues. CDR3 region: CASSYRDSSYEQYF. CDR3 sequence (DNA): TGTGCCAGCAGTTACCGGGACAGTTCCTACGAGCAGTACTTC.

The chain's CDR3 is CASSLAGEPSAYEQYF. The CDR3 region has the DNA TGTGCCAGCAGCTTAGCCGGGGAGCCCTCTGCCTACGAGCAGTACTTC. V gene TRBV7-2 combines with J gene TRBJ2-7, with D possibly matching TRBD2 (5 bases). Germline CDR1 reads SGHTA; CDR2 reads FQGNSA. Trimming cost V 0 bases and J 2 bases, with 14 bases left between them. The CDR3 sequence is 16 residues long.

This clonotype was seen once. In DNA, the CDR3 is TGTGCTAGTGGTGCCCCATCGGGGGCTGGCCCGCCCCAGCATTTT. Amino acids: CASGAPSGAGPPQHF. The chain couples TRBV12-5 to TRBJ1-5, with D possibly TRBD1 on 6 matching bases. Per the germline V gene, CDR1 is LGHNT and CDR2 is FRNRAP. Trimming took off 5 bases at V and 9 bases at J, with 20 bases between the two ends. The CDR3 is made up of 15 amino acids.

CDR3 in DNA: TGTGCCAGCAGTCCTTTGGGACAGGCCGAGGAAAAACTGTTTTTT. It encodes CASSPLGQAEEKLFF. The chain employs TRBV2 and TRBJ1-4, with 8 bases fitting TRBD1. Losses at the gene ends were 5 bases for V and 8 bases for J; bases not matched to a gene: 10. Germline-derived CDR1 and CDR2 are SNHLY and FYNNEI. The CDR3 runs to 15 residues.

This rearrangement joins TRBV24-1 to TRBJ2-7; D is perhaps TRBD2 (6 bases). The germline V gene encodes CDR1 KGHDR and CDR2 SFDVKD. The CDR3 runs to 13 residues. V lost 3 bases to trimming and J lost 6 bases, with 11 bases between them. CDR3 nucleotides: TGTGCCACCAGTGATCCCTGGACTACCGAGCAGTACTTC. Protein product: CATSDPWTTEQYF.